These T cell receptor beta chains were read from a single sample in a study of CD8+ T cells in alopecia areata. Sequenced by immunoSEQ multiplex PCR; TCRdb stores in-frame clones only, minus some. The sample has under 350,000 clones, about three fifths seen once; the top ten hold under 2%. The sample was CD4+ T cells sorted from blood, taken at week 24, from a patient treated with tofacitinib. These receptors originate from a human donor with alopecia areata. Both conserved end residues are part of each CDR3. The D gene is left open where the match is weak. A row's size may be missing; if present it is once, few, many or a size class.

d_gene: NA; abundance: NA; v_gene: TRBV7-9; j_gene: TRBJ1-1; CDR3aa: CASSLGMVGNTEAFF; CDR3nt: TGTGCCAGCAGCTTAGGCATGGTAGGGAACACTGAAGCTTTCTTT
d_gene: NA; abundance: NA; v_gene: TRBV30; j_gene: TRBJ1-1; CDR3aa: CAWSARTYMNTEAFF; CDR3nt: TGTGCCTGGAGTGCCCGCACCTATATGAACACTGAAGCTTTCTTT
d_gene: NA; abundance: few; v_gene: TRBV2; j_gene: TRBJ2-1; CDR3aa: CAGGRDYYNEQFF; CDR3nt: TGTGCTGGGGGCAGGGACTACTACAATGAGCAGTTCTTC
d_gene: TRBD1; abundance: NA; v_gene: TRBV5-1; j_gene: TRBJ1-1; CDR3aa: CASSLRQGASNTEAFF; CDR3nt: TGCGCCAGCAGCTTGCGACAGGGGGCCTCTAACACTGAAGCTTTCTTT
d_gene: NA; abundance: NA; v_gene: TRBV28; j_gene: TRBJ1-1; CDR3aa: CASSLSEGSAEAFF; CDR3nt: TGTGCCAGCAGTTTATCTGAGGGTTCGGCTGAAGCTTTCTTT
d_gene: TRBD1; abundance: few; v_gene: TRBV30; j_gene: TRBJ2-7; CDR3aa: CAWARGRDEQYF; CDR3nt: TGTGCCTGGGCCAGGGGGCGAGACGAGCAGTACTTC
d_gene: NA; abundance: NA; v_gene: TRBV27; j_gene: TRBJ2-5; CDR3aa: CASSFRGLQETQYF; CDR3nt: TGTGCCAGCAGTTTTCGGGGCCTCCAAGAGACCCAGTACTTC
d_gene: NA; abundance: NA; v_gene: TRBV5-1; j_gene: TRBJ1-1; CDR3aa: CASSSLGGSVLNTEAFF; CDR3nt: TGCGCCAGCAGCTCCCTGGGGGGGAGCGTATTGAACACTGAAGCTTTCTTT
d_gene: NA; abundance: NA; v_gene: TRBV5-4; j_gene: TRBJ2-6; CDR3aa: CASSLANVLTF; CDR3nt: TGTGCCAGCAGCTTAGCGAACGTCCTGACTTTC
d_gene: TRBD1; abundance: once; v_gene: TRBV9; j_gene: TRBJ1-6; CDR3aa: CASSMGQMSSYNSPLHF; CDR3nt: TGTGCCAGCAGCATGGGACAGATGAGCTCCTATAATTCACCCCTCCACTTT
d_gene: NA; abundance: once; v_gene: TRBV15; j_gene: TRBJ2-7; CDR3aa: CATSRDPNLEREQYF; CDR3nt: TGTGCCACCAGCAGAGATCCCAACTTGGAGAGGGAGCAGTACTTC
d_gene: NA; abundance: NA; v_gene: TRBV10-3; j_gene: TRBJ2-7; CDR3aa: CAISDVEGTSYEQYF; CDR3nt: TGTGCCATCAGTGACGTCGAGGGGACCTCCTACGAGCAGTACTTC
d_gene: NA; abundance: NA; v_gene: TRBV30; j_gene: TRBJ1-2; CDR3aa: CAWSAVSQTNYGYTF; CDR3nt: TGTGCCTGGAGTGCCGTCAGTCAGACAAACTATGGCTACACCTTC
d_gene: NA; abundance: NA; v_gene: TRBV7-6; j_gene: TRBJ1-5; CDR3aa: CASSLRGGHQHF; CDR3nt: TGTGCCAGCAGCCTACGGGGCGGGCACCAGCATTTT
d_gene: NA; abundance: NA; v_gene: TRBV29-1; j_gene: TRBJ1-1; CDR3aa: CSVSGTEAFF; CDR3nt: TGCAGCGTCTCGGGGACTGAAGCTTTCTTT
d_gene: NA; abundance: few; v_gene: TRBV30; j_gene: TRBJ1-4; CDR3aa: CAWSVQEKLFF; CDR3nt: TGTGCCTGGAGTGTACAGGAAAAACTGTTTTTT
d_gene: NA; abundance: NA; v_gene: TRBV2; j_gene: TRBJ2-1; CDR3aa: CASRDYNEQFF; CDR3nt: TGTGCCAGCAGGGACTACAATGAGCAGTTCTTC
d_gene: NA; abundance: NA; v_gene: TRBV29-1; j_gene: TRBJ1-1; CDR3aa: CSVDSGTEAFF; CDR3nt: TGCAGCGTTGATTCGGGTACTGAAGCTTTCTTT
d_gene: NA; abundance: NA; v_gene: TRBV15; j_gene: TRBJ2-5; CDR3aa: CATSRDPQRQETQYF; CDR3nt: TGTGCCACCAGCAGGGACCCCCAGCGGCAAGAGACCCAGTACTTC
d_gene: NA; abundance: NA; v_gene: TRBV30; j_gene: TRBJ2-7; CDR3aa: CAWSPVQFSYEQYF; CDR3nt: TGTGCCTGGAGTCCCGTACAGTTTTCCTACGAGCAGTACTTC
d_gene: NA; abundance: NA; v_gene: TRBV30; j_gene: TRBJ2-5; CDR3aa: CAWSVGPTGYQETQYF; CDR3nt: TGTGCCTGGAGTGTTGGCCCGACAGGATATCAAGAGACCCAGTACTTC
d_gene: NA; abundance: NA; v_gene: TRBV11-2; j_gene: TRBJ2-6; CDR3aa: CASSSYRYPANVLTF; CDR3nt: TGTGCCAGCAGCTCCTACAGATACCCGGCCAACGTCCTGACTTTC
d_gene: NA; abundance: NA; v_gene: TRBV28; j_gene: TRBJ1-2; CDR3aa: CASSPGGRYGYTF; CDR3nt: TGTGCCAGCAGTCCGGGAGGGAGGTATGGCTACACCTTC
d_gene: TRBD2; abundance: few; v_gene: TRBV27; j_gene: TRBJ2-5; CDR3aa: CASSVGGGTEETQYF; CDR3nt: TGTGCCAGCAGCGTCGGCGGGGGGACTGAAGAGACCCAGTACTTC
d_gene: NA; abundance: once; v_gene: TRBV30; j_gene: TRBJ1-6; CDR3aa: CAWILQGYNSPLHF; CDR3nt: TGTGCCTGGATTTTGCAGGGGTATAATTCACCCCTCCACTTT
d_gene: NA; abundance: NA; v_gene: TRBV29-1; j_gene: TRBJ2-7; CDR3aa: CSVSGSTYEQYF; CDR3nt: TGCAGCGTTTCTGGGAGTACCTACGAGCAGTACTTC
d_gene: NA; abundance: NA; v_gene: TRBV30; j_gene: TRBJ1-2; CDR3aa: CAWSVRTWRGYTF; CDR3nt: TGTGCCTGGAGTGTAAGAACCTGGAGGGGCTACACCTTC
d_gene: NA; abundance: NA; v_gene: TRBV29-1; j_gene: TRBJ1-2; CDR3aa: CSVDSRDTHTF; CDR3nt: TGCAGCGTTGATAGCCGGGACACCCACACCTTC
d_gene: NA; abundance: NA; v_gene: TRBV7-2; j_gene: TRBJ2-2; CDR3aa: CASSLGPPPSNTGELFF; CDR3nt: TGTGCCAGCAGCTTAGGTCCGCCTCCTTCGAACACCGGGGAGCTGTTTTTT
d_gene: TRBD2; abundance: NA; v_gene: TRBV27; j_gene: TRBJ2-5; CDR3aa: CASSPGTSGEETQYF; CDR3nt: TGTGCCAGCAGCCCCGGGACTAGCGGGGAAGAGACCCAGTACTTC
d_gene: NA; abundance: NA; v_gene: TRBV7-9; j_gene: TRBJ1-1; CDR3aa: CASSFEELLEAFF; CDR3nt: TGTGCCAGCAGCTTCGAGGAGCTCCTTGAAGCTTTCTTT
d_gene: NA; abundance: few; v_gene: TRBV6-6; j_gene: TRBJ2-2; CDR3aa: CASSYGGPGELFF; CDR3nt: TGTGCCAGCAGTTACGGGGGACCCGGGGAGCTGTTTTTT
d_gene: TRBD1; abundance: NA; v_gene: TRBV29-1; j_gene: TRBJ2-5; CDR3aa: CSADRQGGAETQYF; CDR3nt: TGCAGCGCGGATAGACAGGGGGGTGCAGAGACCCAGTACTTC
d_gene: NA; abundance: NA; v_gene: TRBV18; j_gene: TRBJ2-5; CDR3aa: CASSPPRNGAGRETQYF; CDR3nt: TGTGCCAGCTCACCACCCCGGAACGGAGCGGGCCGGGAGACCCAGTACTTC
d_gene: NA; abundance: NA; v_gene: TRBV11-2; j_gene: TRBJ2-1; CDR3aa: CASSAGTDEQFF; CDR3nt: TGTGCCAGCAGCGCCGGGACCGATGAGCAGTTCTTC
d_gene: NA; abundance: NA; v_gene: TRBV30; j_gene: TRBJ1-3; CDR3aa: CAWSPGLGGGNTIYF; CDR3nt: TGTGCCTGGAGTCCGGGACTGGGAGGCGGAAACACCATATATTTT
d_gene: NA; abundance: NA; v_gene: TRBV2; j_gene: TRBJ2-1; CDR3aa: CASDQTPTGYGFF; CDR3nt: TGTGCCAGCGATCAAACCCCGACTGGCTACGGGTTCTTC
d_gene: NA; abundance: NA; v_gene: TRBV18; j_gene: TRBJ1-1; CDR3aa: CASSPGLGGSTEAFF; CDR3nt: TGTGCCAGCTCACCAGGACTGGGAGGGAGCACTGAAGCTTTCTTT
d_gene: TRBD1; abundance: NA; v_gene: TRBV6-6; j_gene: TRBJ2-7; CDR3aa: CASSSRTGGAYEQYF; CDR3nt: TGTGCCAGCAGTTCGCGGACAGGGGGTGCCTACGAGCAGTACTTC
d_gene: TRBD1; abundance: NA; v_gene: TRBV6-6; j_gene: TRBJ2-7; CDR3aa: CASKLGQGVNEQYF; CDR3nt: TGTGCCAGCAAACTGGGACAGGGGGTGAACGAGCAGTACTTC
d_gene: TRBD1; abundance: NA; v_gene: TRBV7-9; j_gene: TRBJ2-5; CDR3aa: CASSLGQETQYF; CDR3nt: TGTGCCAGCAGCCTGGGACAGGAGACCCAGTACTTC
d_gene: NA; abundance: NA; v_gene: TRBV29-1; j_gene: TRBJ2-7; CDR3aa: CSVAAAAYEQYF; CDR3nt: TGCAGCGTTGCTGCAGCCGCCTACGAGCAGTACTTC
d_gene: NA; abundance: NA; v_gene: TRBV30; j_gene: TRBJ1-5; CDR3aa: CAWSPSLDSNQPQHF; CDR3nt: TGTGCCTGGAGTCCCTCCCTTGATAGCAATCAGCCCCAGCATTTT
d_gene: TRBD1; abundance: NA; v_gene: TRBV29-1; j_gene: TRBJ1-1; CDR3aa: CSVEVSRGQNTEAFF; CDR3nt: TGCAGCGTTGAAGTGTCGAGGGGGCAGAACACTGAAGCTTTCTTT
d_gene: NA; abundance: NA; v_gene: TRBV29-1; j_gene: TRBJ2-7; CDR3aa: CSVVKVYEQYF; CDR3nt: TGCAGCGTTGTTAAAGTCTACGAGCAGTACTTC
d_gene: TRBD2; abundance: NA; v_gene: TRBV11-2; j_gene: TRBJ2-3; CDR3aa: CASSLVAGGPSNTQYF; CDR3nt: TGTGCCAGCAGCTTAGTAGCGGGGGGGCCATCCAATACGCAGTATTTT
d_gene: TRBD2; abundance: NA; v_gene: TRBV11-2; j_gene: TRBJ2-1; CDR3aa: CASSLGLRGGDEQFF; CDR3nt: TGTGCCAGCAGCTTAGGACTACGGGGGGGCGACGAGCAGTTCTTC
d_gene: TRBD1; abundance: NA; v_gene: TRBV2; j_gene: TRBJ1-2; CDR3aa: CATDRQGGGYGYTF; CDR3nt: TGTGCCACCGACAGACAGGGGGGCGGCTATGGCTACACCTTC
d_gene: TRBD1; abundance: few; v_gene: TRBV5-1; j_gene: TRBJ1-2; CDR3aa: CASSLEGGNYGYTF; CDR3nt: TGCGCCAGCAGCTTGGAAGGGGGCAACTATGGCTACACCTTC
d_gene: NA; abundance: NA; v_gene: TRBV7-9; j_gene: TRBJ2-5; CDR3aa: CASTATQETQYF; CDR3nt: TGTGCCAGCACGGCTACCCAAGAGACCCAGTACTTC
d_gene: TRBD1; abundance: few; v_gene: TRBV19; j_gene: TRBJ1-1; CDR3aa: CASARTGGARTEAFF; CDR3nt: TGTGCCAGTGCTCGGACAGGGGGTGCGCGAACTGAAGCTTTCTTT
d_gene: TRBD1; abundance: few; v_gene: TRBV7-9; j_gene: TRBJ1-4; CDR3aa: CASSLEGAPNEKLFF; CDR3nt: TGTGCCAGCAGCTTAGAGGGGGCGCCGAATGAAAAACTGTTTTTT
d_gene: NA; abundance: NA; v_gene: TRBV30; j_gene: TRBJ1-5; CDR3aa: CAWSMVSNQPQHF; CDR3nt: TGTGCCTGGTCGATGGTTAGCAATCAGCCCCAGCATTTT
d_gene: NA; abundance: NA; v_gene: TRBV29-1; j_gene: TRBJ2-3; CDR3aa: CSVAPSRGGTDTQYF; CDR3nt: TGCAGCGTTGCCCCCAGCAGGGGGGGCACAGATACGCAGTATTTT
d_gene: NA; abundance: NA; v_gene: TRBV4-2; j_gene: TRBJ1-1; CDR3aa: CASSQVRNTEAFF; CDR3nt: TGTGCCAGCAGCCAAGTTAGGAACACTGAAGCTTTCTTT